The 18 T cell receptor beta chains presented below share a single source sample, sequenced in a study of T cell responses to AZD1222 COVID-19 vaccine. TCRdb's table, derived via immunoSEQ multiplex PCR, lists solely in-frame clones and lacks some. Counted here are about 150,000 clones, roughly nine tenths occurring once; the ten biggest clones make up 6.9%. Sequenced material: peripheral blood, taken after recovery from COVID-19. These receptors were taken from an adult who had recovered from COVID-19.

The V gene is TRBV5-1, the J gene TRBJ2-2; D uncertain. This CDR3 has 13 residues. From germline, CDR1 is SGHRS and CDR2 YFSETQ. V was clipped by 0 bases and J by 6 bases, with 6 bases between them. The CDR3, as DNA: TGCGCCAGCAGCTTGGTATTGGCCGGGGAGCTGTTTTTT. It encodes CASSLVLAGELFF.

The chain recombines TRBV29-1 with TRBJ1-4; TRBD1 might be the D (5 bases). V lost 1 base and J lost 2, with 8 bases in between. Germline V gene sequence: CDR1 SQVTM, CDR2 ANQGSEA. This CDR3 contains 14 residues. Here the CDR3 reads CSVEGGVTNEKLFF. DNA for the CDR3: TGCAGCGTTGAAGGAGGGGTTACTAATGAAAAACTGTTTTTT. Combining the CDR3 with reference TRBV29-1 and TRBJ1-4 gives the whole variable domain SAVISQKPSRDICQRGTSLTIQCQVDSQVTMMFWYRQQPGQSLTLIATANQGSEATYESGFVIDKFPISRPNLTFSTLTVSNMSPEDSSIYLCSVEGGVTNEKLFFGSGTQLSVL.

The rearrangement joins TRBV4-3 to TRBJ1-1; 8 bases are a match to TRBD1. CDR1 is LGHNA, CDR2 YSLEER, per germline. The CDR3 spans 22 residues. The trim removed 3 bases at V and 2 bases at J, leaving 26 bases unmatched. Here the CDR3 DNA reads TGCGCCAGCAGCCAGTTCGTAAAGACCCAGGCGGACAGGGTGGGTGCCAACACTGAAGCTTTCTTT. Protein sequence: CASSQFVKTQADRVGANTEAFF.

The chain employs TRBV6-5 and TRBJ1-2, with D tentatively TRBD1 (5 bases). This CDR3 comprises 13 residues. Germline-derived CDR1 and CDR2 are MNHEY and SVGAGI. V was pared by 0 bases and J by 4 bases, with 6 bases between. The CDR3 here is CASSYSTVYGYTF. Here the CDR3 DNA reads TGTGCCAGCAGTTACTCGACAGTCTATGGCTACACCTTC.

This clone was seen only a few times. In nucleotides, the CDR3 is TGTGCCAGCACCGGCGGGCGGATTGAAGCTTTCTTT. Translation: CASTGGRIEAFF. The chain has TRBV7-9 and TRBJ1-1, with D unclear. The ends were cut back, 7 bases at V and 7 bases at J, with 13 bases in the middle. CDR1 is SEHNR, CDR2 FQNEAQ, per germline (reference sequence). The CDR3 contains 12 residues.

The genes are TRBV11-1 and TRBJ1-1; D ambiguous. This CDR3 is built from 13 residues. The V gene lost 5 bases and the J gene lost 0 bases, with 7 bases spanning the gap. The germline gives CDR1 SGHAT, CDR2 FQDESV (reference sequence). CDR3 sequence reads: CASSLALNTEAFF. CDR3 nucleotides: TGTGCCAGCAGCCTTGCTCTGAACACTGAAGCTTTCTTT.

The V and J genes are TRBV29-1 and TRBJ1-4, with a tentative D call TRBD1 (5 bases). Trimming left V 4 bases short and J 6 bases short, with 18 bases between. The CDR3 has 15 residues. CDR1 is SQVTM, CDR2 ANQGSEA, per germline. The DNA for the CDR3 is TGCAGCGTTGGGCAGTCGGTGTCCAGGGATGAAAAACTGTTTTTT. This sequence encodes CSVGQSVSRDEKLFF.

This chain links TRBV9 with TRBJ1-1; 7 bases align to TRBD1. The CDR3 runs 14 residues. CDR1 and CDR2 (germline): SGDLS, YYNGEE. J gave up 2 bases and V 2 bases, and 3 bases lay outside the gene matches. CDR3 loop: CASSVTGSNTEAFF. CDR3 bases: TGTGCCAGCAGCGTGACAGGGTCCAACACTGAAGCTTTCTTT.

Only one count was recorded for this clone. The chain is built from TRBV25-1 and TRBJ2-5, with 7 bases that match TRBD1. The CDR3 covers 14 residues. V lost 3 bases and J lost 1; bases outside the gene matches: 2. Germline V gene sequence: CDR1 MGHDK, CDR2 SYGVNS. This CDR3 is CASSDRGSQETQYF. DNA for the CDR3: TGTGCCAGCAGTGACAGGGGGTCCCAAGAGACCCAGTACTTC.

This chain joins TRBV28 and TRBJ2-7; unclear D gene. Per germline, CDR1 MDHEN and CDR2 SYDVKM. Deletions cut 2 bases from V and 7 bases from J, with 12 bases between. This CDR3 comprises 13 residues. CDR3 sequence reads: CASSLPSIGEQYF. The CDR3 DNA sequence: TGTGCCAGCAGTTTACCCTCGATCGGGGAGCAGTACTTC.

CDR3 sequence (DNA): TGTGCCAGCACGGGACAGAGAAATTCACCCCTCCACTTT. This codes for CASTGQRNSPLHF. The chain combines TRBV2 with TRBJ1-6, with TRBD1 matching 7 bases. The CDR3 consists of 13 residues. CDR1 SNHLY and CDR2 FYNNEI come from the germline V gene. The V gene end was trimmed by 7 bases and the J gene end by 7 bases; junction bases not matched to a gene: 4. The full variable domain, with the rest looked up from reference TRBV2 and TRBJ1-6, is EPEVTQTPSHQVTQMGQEVILRCVPISNHLYFYWYRQILGQKVEFLVSFYNNEISEKSEIFDDQFSVERPDGSNFTLKIRSTKLEDSAMYFCASTGQRNSPLHFGNGTRLTVT.

J is TRBJ1-6 and V is TRBV7-9; D not resolved. V gave up 5 bases and J gave up 10 bases, with 9 bases separating them. Germline lookup yields CDR1 SEHNR and CDR2 FQNEAQ (reference sequence). The CDR3 is 12 amino acids. CDR3 DNA: TGTGCCAGCAGCATTCAAGTATCACCCCTCCACTTT. Amino acid sequence: CASSIQVSPLHF.

J is TRBJ1-2 and V is TRBV4-3; D unclear. The V end lost 0 bases, the J end lost 0 bases, and 14 bases lay between the germline ends. This CDR3 comprises 17 residues. Per germline, CDR1 LGHNA and CDR2 YSLEER. CDR3 coding DNA: TGCGCCAGCAGCCAAGATCCGGCAGGTTCAGCTAACTATGGCTACACCTTC. Translating gives CASSQDPAGSANYGYTF.

The chain uses TRBV5-1 and TRBJ2-3; D may be TRBD1 (6 bases). The CDR3 has 15 residues. Germline lookup yields CDR1 SGHRS and CDR2 YFSETQ. The V end lost 7 bases, the J end lost 0 bases, and 15 bases lay between the germline ends. The CDR3 bases are TGCGCCAGCTCTATCGAGGGGGATAGCACAGATACGCAGTATTTT. It specifies CASSIEGDSTDTQYF.

The chain links TRBV27 to TRBJ2-7; 8 nucleotides match TRBD2. Losses at the gene ends were 5 bases for V and 3 bases for J; bases not matched to a gene: 12. The germline CDR1 and CDR2 sequences are MNHEY and SMNVEV (reference sequence). This CDR3 is built from 16 residues. For the CDR3, the DNA is TGTGCCAGCAGTATCCGGACTAGCTATAACGGCTACGAGCAGTACTTC. As protein: CASSIRTSYNGYEQYF.

This clone was seen a handful of times. The V gene is TRBV3-1 (or the pseudogene TRBV3-2), the J gene TRBJ2-7; D could derive from TRBD1 or TRBD2 (5 bases each). Germline CDR1 and CDR2: LGHDT and YNNKEL (reference sequence). The V gene lost 1 base and the J gene lost 3 bases, with 19 bases spanning the gap. The CDR3 has 17 amino acids. The CDR3 protein is CASSQAWGRDEDYEQYF. The DNA for the CDR3 is TGTGCCAGCAGCCAAGCCTGGGGAAGGGACGAAGACTACGAGCAGTACTTC.

The chain's CDR3 is CASSLGGTAPLSLHF. Written as DNA, the CDR3 is TGTGCCAGCAGCTTGGGCGGGACGGCGCCCCTTTCCCTCCACTTT. This chain links TRBV13 with TRBJ1-6, with a tentative D call TRBD1 (5 bases). This CDR3 is built from 15 residues. The V gene lost 3 bases and the J gene lost 14 bases, with 20 bases spanning the gap. Per germline, CDR1 PRHDT and CDR2 FYEKMQ (reference sequence).

The rearrangement joins TRBV4-3 to TRBJ1-2, with 9 bases matching TRBD1. Germline-derived CDR1 and CDR2 are LGHNA and YSLEER. V lost 8 bases, J lost 1 base, and 8 bases stayed unmatched. This CDR3 contains 15 residues. CDR3 region: CASARRDRDNYGYTF. CDR3 nucleotides: TGCGCCAGCGCCCGTCGGGACAGGGATAACTATGGCTACACCTTC.